This T cell receptor (beta chain) comes out of a study of T cells in Graves' hyperthyroidism and ophthalmopathy. The study left out patients who had uncontrolled infection, other autoimmune disease, pregnancy or lactation. This clonotype appeared many times. The CDR3 covers 15 residues. Germline CDR1 reads MDHEN; CDR2 reads SYDVKM. V was pared by 5 bases and J by 3 bases, with 7 bases of the junction left unmatched. Amplified regions were TCR beta CDR3 sequences from RNA transcripts. With the HTBI primer set, the TCR CDR3 went through a first round of RT-PCR. TCRdb redid the calling of the multiplex PCR reads with MiXCR, one entry per CDR3 protein. The sample holds fewer than 800,000 distinct CDR3 sequences, roughly 15% seen once.

The chain employs TRBV28 and TRBJ2-3, with 8 bases that match TRBD2. The receptor was derived from a man aged 18 to 30 with Graves' hyperthyroidism. The specimen was blood. The chain's CDR3 is CASSVTSGHTDTQYF. CDR3 DNA: TGTGCCAGCAGTGTCACTAGCGGCCATACAGATACGCAGTATTTT.